The 30 T cell receptor beta chains below all came from one sample that was sequenced in a study of blood T cells in healthy people across ages. Using a J-beta primer mix together with a sample-barcoded 5' primer, a second PCR was run for roughly 6 to 11 cycles. TCRdb called the 5' RACE reads again in MiXCR, with one record for every CDR3 protein. The sample has more than 650,000 distinct CDR3 sequences, around half seen once. The sequencing input was blood. The receptors derive from a man older than 75 in good health.

This clonotype was seen more than once but under ten times. V and J are TRBV9 and TRBJ2-3; 14 bases are shared with TRBD2. The CDR3 extends over 17 amino acids. Per germline, CDR1 SGDLS and CDR2 YYNGEE. The V and J ends lost 4 bases and 4 bases, in that order; junction bases with no gene match: 8. For the CDR3, the DNA is TGTGCCAGCAGCCTCGGACTAGCGGGAGGTAGGGCAGATACGCAGTATTTT. It translates to CASSLGLAGGRADTQYF. Using reference TRBV9 and TRBJ2-3 for the parts outside the CDR3, the full variable domain is DSGVTQTPKHLITATGQRVTLRCSPRSGDLSVYWYQQSLDQGLQFLIQYYNGEERAKGNILERFSAQQFPDLHSELNLSSLELGDSALYFCASSLGLAGGRADTQYFGPGTRLTVL.

The chain has TRBV7-2 and TRBJ1-1; the D is unclear. V was pared by 8 bases and J by 5 bases, with 12 bases between. CDR3 size: 12 residues. Germline CDR1 and CDR2: SGHTA and FQGNSA. The CDR3 DNA reads as TGTGCCAGCGTCTCGAGGGTTACTGAAGCTTTCTTT. Amino acid sequence: CASVSRVTEAFF. Supplemented by reference TRBV7-2 and TRBJ1-1, the full variable domain reads GAGVSQSPSNKVTEKGKDVELRCDPISGHTALYWYRQSLGQGLEFLIYFQGNSAPDKSGLPSDRFSAERTGGSVSTLTIQRTQQEDSAVYLCASVSRVTEAFFGQGTRLTVV.

This clonotype came up once. The V call is TRBV20-1, the J call TRBJ2-1; 8 positions match TRBD2. Germline assignment: CDR1 DFQATT and CDR2 SNEGSKA (reference sequence). V gave up 5 bases and J gave up 0 bases; unmatched junction bases: 9. The CDR3 runs to 16 residues. The CDR3 DNA is TGCAGTGCTGGCTCCTCACTAGCGGTCTCCTACAATGAGCAGTTCTTC. It codes for CSAGSSLAVSYNEQFF.

This clonotype occurred many times. The rearrangement uses TRBV13 and TRBJ1-2; D is ambiguous. The CDR3 has 14 residues. CDR1 and CDR2 (germline): PRHDT, FYEKMQ (reference sequence). The ends were cut back, 2 bases at V and 4 bases at J, with 11 bases in the middle. The CDR3 DNA reads TGTGCCAGCAGCTTAAGGTCCGACGGCTATGGCTACACCTTC. As protein: CASSLRSDGYGYTF.

This clonotype was seen a few times. The CDR3 loop reads CAITNSGVYNEQFF. Here the CDR3 DNA reads TGTGCCATCACCAATAGCGGGGTCTACAATGAGCAGTTCTTC. The J gene is TRBJ2-1, the V gene TRBV10-3; 8 nucleotides align to TRBD2. CDR3 length: 14 amino acids. Trimming took 7 bases from V and 3 from J; bases not matched to a gene: 5. In germline, CDR1 is ENHRY, CDR2 SYGVKD.

The rearrangement uses TRBV6-5 and TRBJ2-5; 8 nucleotides agree with TRBD1. This CDR3 contains 15 residues. The trim removed 6 bases at V and 5 bases at J, leaving 11 bases unmatched. The germline gives CDR1 MNHEY, CDR2 SVGAGI. CDR3 bases: TGTGCCAGCAGCCGTCGACAGGGGAGTAAGGAGACCCAGTACTTC. It is translated as CASSRRQGSKETQYF.

This chain joins TRBV7-3 and TRBJ2-1, with 8 bases fitting TRBD2. Germline V CDR1 and CDR2: SGHTA, FQGTGA. The CDR3 consists of 15 residues. Losses at the gene ends were 2 bases for V and 6 bases for J; bases not matched to a gene: 6. The CDR3 region is CASSLSGRGPNEQFF. DNA of the CDR3: TGTGCCAGCAGCTTATCCGGGAGGGGTCCCAATGAGCAGTTCTTC. Full variable domain (rest looked up from reference TRBV7-3 and TRBJ2-1): GAGVSQTPSNKVTEKGKYVELRCDPISGHTALYWYRQSLGQGPEFLIYFQGTGAADDSGLPNDRFFAVRPEGSVSTLKIQRTERGDSAVYLCASSLSGRGPNEQFFGPGTRLTVL.

The chain couples TRBV9 to TRBJ2-1; D possibly uses TRBD1 or TRBD2 (5 bases each). The CDR3 has 15 residues. V was shortened by 0 bases and J by 6 bases, with 13 bases between the two germline ends. Germline CDR1 and CDR2: SGDLS and YYNGEE. In DNA form, the CDR3 reads TGTGCCAGCAGCGTAGGTAGAGGGGCGGTCAATGAGCAGTTCTTC. It yields the protein CASSVGRGAVNEQFF.

About this clonotype itself: A much larger clone differs from this one at a single base, so this may be a read error. V is TRBV29-1 and J is TRBJ2-4; a weak D match, TRBD1 (6 bases). Matching the DNA end better, TRBJ2-7 makes the J call doubtful. This CDR3 has 15 amino acids. The germline gives CDR1 SQVTM, CDR2 ANQGSEA. The CDR3 sequence: CSVRGGGRDNHEQYF. CDR3 bases: TGCAGCGTTCGGGGTGGGGGCAGGGATAACCACGAGCAGTACTTC.

The V call is TRBV18, the J call TRBJ2-7; perhaps TRBD2 as D (5 bases). From germline, CDR1 is KGHSH and CDR2 LQKENI. V was shortened by 3 bases and J by 2 bases, with 17 bases between the two germline ends. This CDR3 comprises 16 residues. This chain's CDR3 is CASSPTQRVSPYEQYF. The DNA for the CDR3 is TGTGCCAGCTCACCGACTCAGAGGGTATCCCCCTACGAGCAGTACTTC.

The V gene is TRBV7-9, the J gene TRBJ2-7; 7 bases are a match to TRBD1. The CDR3 consists of 14 residues. The ends lost 5 bases at V and 2 bases at J; junction bases unmatched: 6. Germline CDR1 SEHNR, CDR2 FQNEAQ (reference sequence). CDR3 region: CASSVKGATYEQYF. The CDR3 nucleotides are TGTGCCAGCAGCGTAAAGGGGGCAACCTACGAGCAGTACTTC.

The CDR3 spells CASSLSPSPGELFF. The DNA of the CDR3 is TGTGCCAGCAGTTTATCCCCATCTCCCGGGGAGCTGTTTTTT. This chain joins TRBV28 and TRBJ2-2, with D unresolved. Per germline, CDR1 MDHEN and CDR2 SYDVKM. There are 14 residues in the CDR3. Trimming took off 1 base at V and 6 bases at J, with 9 bases between the two ends.

CDR3 amino acids: CASSVVLAGGPGSYNEQFF. DNA for the CDR3: TGTGCCAGCAGCGTAGTCCTAGCGGGAGGGCCGGGGTCCTACAATGAGCAGTTCTTC. The chain carries TRBV7-2 and TRBJ2-1, with TRBD2 matching over 12 bases. Trimming removed 5 bases from V and 1 base from J; junction bases left unmatched: 12. The CDR3 runs to 19 residues. Germline CDR1 reads SGHTA; CDR2 reads FQGNSA.

The rearrangement joins TRBV29-1 to TRBJ1-2, with D maybe TRBD1 (5 bases). The ends were cut back, 6 bases at V and 7 bases at J, with 15 bases in the middle. Per the germline V gene, CDR1 is SQVTM and CDR2 is ANQGSEA. The CDR3 runs 12 residues. The chain's CDR3 is CSVRRQGCGYTF. As DNA, the CDR3 is TGCAGCGTGCGGAGGCAGGGATGTGGCTACACCTTC.

The chain uses TRBV20-1 and TRBJ1-1; D remains unclear. V was pared by 4 bases and J by 5 bases, with 14 bases between. The CDR3 consists of 13 residues. Germline loops: CDR1 DFQATT, CDR2 SNEGSKA (reference sequence). CDR3 nucleotide sequence: TGCAGTGCTACCCCGATAGGTGGGACTGAAGCTTTCTTT. It codes for CSATPIGGTEAFF.

The rearrangement links TRBV9 to TRBJ2-3, with D tentatively TRBD1 (6 bases). Looked up from germline, CDR1 is SGDLS and CDR2 is YYNGEE. Trimming pared 4 bases from V and 2 bases from J, leaving 17 bases between. CDR3 size: 16 residues. Here the CDR3 reads CASSPSSRDNTDTQYF. CDR3 nucleotide sequence: TGTGCCAGCAGCCCATCCTCTCGGGACAACACAGATACGCAGTATTTT.

V is TRBV9 and J is TRBJ2-3; 8 nucleotides agree with TRBD2. The CDR3 has 14 residues. The germline gives CDR1 SGDLS, CDR2 YYNGEE. J lost 4 bases, V lost 5 bases, and 6 bases had no gene match. CDR3 sequence: CASRGGRKADTQYF. The CDR3, as DNA: TGTGCCAGCAGGGGCGGGAGGAAAGCAGATACGCAGTATTTT. Supplemented by reference TRBV9 and TRBJ2-3, the full variable domain reads DSGVTQTPKHLITATGQRVTLRCSPRSGDLSVYWYQQSLDQGLQFLIQYYNGEERAKGNILERFSAQQFPDLHSELNLSSLELGDSALYFCASRGGRKADTQYFGPGTRLTVL.

This clonotype appeared a single time. The chain employs TRBV29-1 and TRBJ1-4; D remains ambiguous. The germline V gene encodes CDR1 SQVTM and CDR2 ANQGSEA. V lost 1 base and J lost 6, with 6 bases in between. The CDR3 is 12 residues long. CDR3 nucleotide sequence: TGCAGCGTTGAAGGGACTGATGAAAAACTGTTTTTT. As protein: CSVEGTDEKLFF.

The chain employs TRBV29-1 and TRBJ1-2; D remains ambiguous. The germline V and J ends were trimmed by 8 bases and 7 bases, with 20 bases remaining between them. This CDR3 is 13 amino acids long. Germline V lookup: CDR1 SQVTM, CDR2 ANQGSEA. The CDR3 DNA sequence: TGCAGCTCCCTAGGCTCGGAGGGAGGTGGCTACACCTTC. Translating it yields CSSLGSEGGGYTF.

This clonotype was seen more than once but under ten times. The chain has TRBV7-2 and TRBJ2-3; 9 bases fit TRBD1. Germline CDR1 SGHTA, CDR2 FQGNSA. There are 16 residues in the CDR3. V lost 5 bases to trimming and J lost 6 bases; unmatched junction nucleotides: 12. CDR3 bases: TGTGCCAGCAGCAGAACCGGGACAGGGTTCAGGGATACGCAGTATTTT. It codes for CASSRTGTGFRDTQYF.

This clonotype was counted between two and nine times. Given a much more abundant clone one base away, this may be a read error. The rearrangement uses TRBV9 and TRBJ2-7; no firm D call. Germline V lookup: CDR1 SGDLS, CDR2 YYNGEE. Trimming took off 6 bases at V and 7 bases at J, with 14 bases between the two ends. The length of the CDR3 is 12 residues. The DNA for the CDR3 is TGTGCCAGCAAAAACGCTCAGGATGAGCAGTACTTC. Translating gives CASKNAQDEQYF.

This clonotype was seen more than once but under ten times. This chain uses TRBV7-8 with TRBJ2-7; D is unclear. The DNA end is more similar to TRBJ2-5, so the J call may be wrong. The V gene's germline CDR1 is SGHVS and CDR2 FQNEAQ. The CDR3 is made up of 15 amino acids. The CDR3, as DNA: TGTGCCAGCAGCTTAGGGCAGTTAGAACAAGAGACCCAGTACTTC. Protein product: CASSLGQLEQETQYF.

The J gene is TRBJ2-5, the V gene TRBV27; 12 bases match TRBD2. Unmatched junction bases numbered 6, after V lost 5 bases and J lost 2 bases. The CDR3 spans 16 residues. From germline, CDR1 is MNHEY and CDR2 SMNVEV (reference sequence). CDR3 sequence (DNA): TGTGCCAGCAGTCCTTTACTAGCGGGAGGACAAGAGACCCAGTACTTC. This translates into CASSPLLAGGQETQYF.

V is TRBV7-2 and J is TRBJ2-1, with 13 bases that match TRBD2. This CDR3 has 16 residues. Germline values: CDR1 SGHTA, CDR2 FQGNSA. Trimming took 3 bases from V and 9 from J; bases not matched to a gene: 8. The CDR3 here is CASSFTSGRVRGEQFF. In DNA form, the CDR3 reads TGTGCCAGCAGCTTTACTAGCGGGAGGGTACGAGGTGAGCAGTTCTTC.

This rearrangement joins TRBV20-1 to TRBJ2-1, with 7 bases aligning to TRBD1. V gave up 6 bases and J gave up 4 bases; unmatched junction bases: 12. The germline gives CDR1 DFQATT, CDR2 SNEGSKA (reference sequence). This CDR3 contains 15 residues. The CDR3: CSAEGAPLRYNEQFF. The CDR3 DNA sequence: TGCAGTGCCGAGGGGGCGCCCCTGAGATACAATGAGCAGTTCTTC.

Details on this clonotype: A read error may account for a junction end that differs from germline. The genes are TRBV7-3 and TRBJ1-2; D is possibly TRBD1 (6 bases). Germline-derived CDR1 and CDR2 are SGHTA and FQGTGA. CDR3 length equals 13 residues. The CDR3 loop is CACSQGRGYGYTF. For the CDR3, the DNA is TGTGCCTGCAGCCAAGGCAGGGGCTATGGCTACACCTTC.

The V gene is TRBV3-1, the J gene TRBJ1-2; D might be TRBD1 (5 bases). The CDR3 sequence is 16 residues long. The V gene lost 0 bases and the J gene lost 0 bases, with 11 bases spanning the gap. The germline V gene has CDR1 LGHDT and CDR2 YNNKEL (reference sequence). CDR3 coding DNA: TGTGCCAGCAGCCAAGAACGAGGGGTAACTAACTATGGCTACACCTTC. Protein sequence: CASSQERGVTNYGYTF.

The rearrangement links TRBV21-1 to TRBJ1-6; the table calls TRBD1, which could not be checked here. TRBV21-1 is noted as a pseudogene. The length of the CDR3 is 18 residues. The CDR3 here is CASSATTAHSSYNSPLHF. For the CDR3, the DNA is TGTGCCAGCAGCGCCACGACAGCCCATAGCTCCTATAATTCACCCCTCCACTTT.

This rearrangement joins TRBV20-1 to TRBJ2-7; 8 bases line up with TRBD2. CDR3 length: 17 residues. Germline V gives CDR1 DFQATT, CDR2 SNEGSKA (reference sequence). V dropped 3 bases and J dropped 4; count of bases not matched to a gene: 17. The CDR3 nucleotides are TGCAGTGCTAGTAGGGTATTTGGCGGGAGGATTGGGTACGAGCAGTACTTC. This encodes CSASRVFGGRIGYEQYF.

The CDR3 spells CASSYAGTGVNEQFF. The CDR3 DNA reads TGTGCCAGCAGTTACGCCGGGACAGGGGTAAATGAGCAGTTCTTC. The chain has TRBV6-2 or TRBV6-3 and TRBJ2-1, with 10 bases that match TRBD1. This CDR3 comprises 15 residues. Trimming removed 2 bases from V and 7 bases from J; junction bases left unmatched: 5. The germline V gene encodes CDR1 MNHEY and CDR2 SVGEGT.